This T cell receptor beta chain originates from a study of control samples from healthy donors and cancer patients (dated by TCRdb to 2018 to 2021). Library construction relied on the immunoSEQ multiplex PCR assay. This immuneACCESS table, as held by TCRdb, lists in-frame sequences with V and J called but not all clones. Of the missing ones, under half trace to an unresolved V gene in checked studies; the others have no known cause. The sample data list roughly 120,000 clones, and 80% to 90% of these were observed just once. The ten largest clones represent approximately 39% of the sample. With regard to this clone: Its antigen is not yet known. Base qualities are not provided; no much larger clone lies one nucleotide away.

Sequencing was performed on blood. This TCR derives from a man aged 50 to 60 in good health.

The CDR3 region: CATSDSVYRGAYEQYF. The DNA reads TGTGCCACCAGTGATTCAGTCTACAGGGGAGCCTACGAGCAGTACTTC. This receptor chain uses TRBV24-1 and TRBJ2-7, and TRBD1 aligns with 7 junction nucleotides. CDR1 and CDR2 are read off the germline V gene as KGHDR and SFDVKD. The cysteine opens and the phenylalanine closes a CDR3 of 16 amino acids. Of the read, only the CDR3 DNA is kept; its 48 bases are in frame from base 1. Unmatched junction bases come to 8, with V trimmed by 2 bases and J by 2 bases.